Shown below are 25 T cell receptor beta chains from a single sample sequenced in a study of T cell clonality in common variable immunodeficiency. Sequencing used immunoSEQ multiplex PCR; TCRdb keeps in-frame clones, though not all of them. Listed for the sample are roughly 40,000 clones, none seen a single time. Input material: peripheral blood mononuclear cells. The receptors were gathered from a person aged 18 to 69 in good health.

The sample holds many counts of this clone. The CDR3 end is not reached by the read, which stops 3 residues before it; the germline J gene fills it in. V and J are TRBV6-4 and TRBJ2-3; 9 nucleotides agree with TRBD2. The CDR3 sequence is 16 residues long. From germline, CDR1 is MRHNA and CDR2 SNTAGT. V gave up 0 bases and J gave up 2 bases; unmatched junction bases: 3. The CDR3 loop reads CASSDSAGGPTDTQYF. CDR3 DNA, as far as it was read: TGTGCCAGCAGTGACTCTGCGGGGGGGCCCACAGATACG.

This clone was seen repeatedly, ten times or more. The sequence runs out 3 residues before the end of the CDR3; the remainder is reconstructed from the germline J gene. This CDR3 is also generated by other DNA sequences in the sample. The chain employs TRBV19 and TRBJ1-3, with 7 bases identical to TRBD1. Trimming removed 9 bases from V and 0 bases from J; junction bases left unmatched: 8. The CDR3 covers 15 residues. Germline V gene data show CDR1 as LNHDA and CDR2 as SQIVND (reference sequence). The CDR3 loop reads CASRDRGPSGNTIYF. The part of the CDR3 DNA that was read is TGTGCCAGCAGGGACAGAGGCCCCTCTGGAAACACC.

This clone appeared many times. The read falls 3 residues short of the CDR3 end, and the missing part is taken from the germline J gene. The chain couples TRBV9 to TRBJ1-1; 7 bases are a match to TRBD1. Germline CDR1 reads SGDLS; CDR2 reads YYNGEE. The CDR3 is made up of 16 amino acids. Trimming at V came to 0 bases and at J to 5 bases, leaving 10 bases not matched to a gene. The sequenced part of the CDR3 DNA is TGTGCCAGCAGCGTAGAGCTAACAGGGGCGGGAACTGAA. Translated: CASSVELTGAGTE. The entire CDR3 sequence reads CASSVELTGAGTEAFF.

This clone was observed a few times. The CDR3 end is not reached by the read, which stops 3 residues before it; the germline J gene fills it in. This chain connects TRBV7-9 to TRBJ1-4; D is unresolved. Trimming stripped 2 bases from V and 7 bases from J, with 5 bases between. Germline loops: CDR1 SEHNR, CDR2 FQNEAQ (reference sequence). The CDR3 is 12 residues long. The CDR3 here is CASSLPSEKLFF. CDR3 DNA (partial): TGTGCCAGCAGCTTACCTAGTGAAAAA.

This clone was observed at least ten times. Sequencing ends 3 residues short of the CDR3 end; the germline J gene provides the rest. The gene calls are TRBV5-4 and TRBJ1-1; D remains ambiguous. Per germline, CDR1 SGHNT and CDR2 YYREEE (reference sequence). Trimming shortened V by 3 bases and J by 1 base, and 4 bases separated the two germline ends. The CDR3 length is 12 residues. CDR3 DNA, as far as it was read: TGTGCCAGCAGCTCGGGGAACACTGAA. This encodes CASSSGNTE. The whole CDR3 protein reads CASSSGNTEAFF.

This clone showed up many times. Sequencing ends 3 residues short of the CDR3 end; the germline J gene provides the rest. V is TRBV6-1 and J is TRBJ2-3; TRBD2 matches 12 bases. CDR1 is MNHNS and CDR2 is SASEGT in the germline V gene. The CDR3 runs to 15 residues. With V trimmed by 4 bases and J by 6 bases, 5 bases remained unmatched. The part of the CDR3 DNA that was read is TGTGCCAGCAGTGCGCTAGCGGGGGGGCCGGATACG. Encoded protein: CASSALAGGPDT. The full CDR3 protein reads CASSALAGGPDTQYF.

This clone was seen repeatedly, ten times or more. The read terminates 3 residues ahead of where the CDR3 ends, so the germline J gene completes it. This chain uses TRBV7-4 with TRBJ2-7; D is uncertain. V shed 5 bases and J shed 2 bases, with 7 bases lying between them. The CDR3 runs 12 residues. Per the germline V gene, CDR1 is SGHVT and CDR2 is SQSDAQ. The CDR3 sequence is CASSLIPYEQYF. The DNA read from the CDR3 is TGTGCCAGCAGCCTAATCCCCTACGAG.

This clone has at least ten counts. The read ends 3 residues before the CDR3 terminus; that terminus is restored from the germline J gene. This sequence joins TRBV6-1 and TRBJ2-4; 9 bases match TRBD1. V dropped 3 bases and J dropped 4; count of bases not matched to a gene: 7. The germline V gene encodes CDR1 MNHNS and CDR2 SASEGT. The CDR3 has 16 residues. CDR3 DNA (partial): TGTGCCAGCAGTGAGGTGCTAGGACAGGGGAAAAACATT. Translation: CASSEVLGQGKNI. The full CDR3 sequence reads CASSEVLGQGKNIQYF.

Ten or more counts support this clone. Read data end 3 residues before the CDR3 end; the end is taken from the germline J gene. This chain joins TRBV3-1 (or the pseudogene TRBV3-2) and TRBJ2-3; TRBD2 agrees at 8 bases. With 1 base clipped from V and 5 bases from J, the junction kept 17 bases outside the gene matches. Germline V gives CDR1 LGHDT, CDR2 YNNKEL (reference sequence). The CDR3 is made up of 19 amino acids. Partial CDR3 DNA: TGTGCCAGCAGCCAAGTAAAGGGACTAGTGAATTCTTGGGAAGATACG. Its protein is CASSQVKGLVNSWEDT. In full, the CDR3 is CASSQVKGLVNSWEDTQYF.

This clone was picked up many times. Read coverage stops 3 residues before the CDR3 terminus; the germline J gene supplies the remainder. J is TRBJ1-5 and V is TRBV6-2 or TRBV6-3; D unclear. This CDR3 comprises 14 residues. V dropped 4 bases and J dropped 3 bases, with 10 bases sitting between them. Germline-derived CDR1 and CDR2 are MNHEY and SVGEGT. CDR3 DNA, as far as it was read: TGTGCCAGCAGTTCACACAGCATCAATCAGCCC. Translated, it gives CASSSHSINQP. The whole CDR3 protein reads CASSSHSINQPQHF.

Concerning this clone: Read data end 3 residues before the CDR3 end; the end is taken from the germline J gene. The chain uses TRBV7-8 and TRBJ1-2; possible D gene TRBD1, 6 bases. Trimming took off 3 bases at V and 4 bases at J, with 12 bases between the two ends. The CDR3 sequence is 14 residues long. Germline V gene data show CDR1 as SGHVS and CDR2 as FQNEAQ. The CDR3 is CASSLDSQAYGYTF. Incomplete CDR3 DNA: TGTGCCAGCAGCTTGGACAGTCAAGCCTATGGC.

This clone was picked up many times. The sequence runs out 3 residues before the end of the CDR3; the remainder is reconstructed from the germline J gene. The rearrangement joins TRBV5-6 to TRBJ1-2; D may be TRBD1 (6 bases). The CDR3 has 15 residues. The germline gives CDR1 SGHDT, CDR2 YYEEEE. V was pared by 2 bases and J by 0 bases, with 11 bases between. The CDR3 sequence: CASSFRDTANYGYTF. Partial CDR3 DNA: TGTGCCAGCAGCTTCCGGGACACAGCTAACTATGGC.

This clone was seen at least ten times. The CDR3 end is not reached by the read, which stops 3 residues before it; the germline J gene fills it in. This rearrangement joins TRBV30 to TRBJ1-5; 7 bases line up with TRBD1. Germline V gene sequence: CDR1 GTSNPN, CDR2 SVGIG (reference sequence). The V gene end was trimmed by 7 bases and the J gene end by 1 base; junction bases not matched to a gene: 4. The CDR3 extends over 13 amino acids. CDR3 loop: CASQGQSNQPQHF. CDR3 DNA, as far as it was read: TGTGCCTCCCAGGGACAGAGCAATCAGCCC.

This clone was picked up many times. The CDR3 goes on 3 residues after the read ends, and that part is filled in from the germline J gene. The rearrangement joins TRBV10-3 to TRBJ2-7, with 9 bases matching TRBD2. J gave up 3 bases and V 10 bases, and 7 bases lay outside the gene matches. Germline CDR1 reads ENHRY; CDR2 reads SYGVKD. There are 13 residues in the CDR3. CDR3 in amino acids: CASSGGSLYEQYF. Incomplete CDR3 DNA: TGTGCCAGCAGCGGGGGGAGCCTCTACGAG.

This clone showed up many times. The read stops 3 residues short of the end of the CDR3; the missing end is completed from the germline J gene. The gene calls are TRBV6-4 and TRBJ1-2, with D maybe TRBD1 (5 bases). Germline assignment: CDR1 MRHNA and CDR2 SNTAGT. The CDR3 spans 17 residues. Trimming stripped 2 bases from V and 0 bases from J, with 16 bases between. The CDR3 region is CASSDPPQGGANYGYTF. CDR3 DNA (partial): TGTGCCAGCAGTGACCCCCCTCAGGGTGGAGCTAACTATGGC.

This clone was seen repeatedly, ten times or more. Read coverage stops 3 residues before the CDR3 terminus; the germline J gene supplies the remainder. This sequence joins TRBV19 and TRBJ1-2; D gene unclear. The germline V gene has CDR1 LNHDA and CDR2 SQIVND (reference sequence). CDR3 length: 15 residues. The sequenced part of the CDR3 DNA is TGTGCCAGTAGTATAAACCAGAAAACCAGCTTAGGG. It is translated as CASSINQKTSLG. The full CDR3 protein is CASSINQKTSLGYTF.

This clone was recorded at least ten times. The CDR3 end is not reached by the read, which stops 3 residues before it; the germline J gene fills it in. The chain combines TRBV5-1 with TRBJ2-3; possible D gene TRBD1, 6 bases. Germline loops: CDR1 SGHRS, CDR2 YFSETQ. The CDR3 sequence is 12 residues long. V was shortened by 5 bases and J by 4 bases, with 8 bases between the two germline ends. CDR3: CASRQGADTQYF. The CDR3 DNA, read in part, is TGCGCCAGCAGACAGGGAGCAGATACG. Full variable domain (missing parts from reference TRBV5-1 and TRBJ2-3): KAGVTQTPRYLIKTRGQQVTLSCSPISGHRSVSWYQQTPGQGLQFLFEYFSETQRNKGNFPGRFSGRQFSNSRSEMNVSTLELGDSALYLCASRQGADTQYFGPGTRLTVL.

This clone was observed many times. The sequenced CDR3 bases are TGTGCCAGCAGCCCACTAGCGGGGGGCCCGGGAGATACG. Its protein product is CASSPLAGGPGDT. The entire CDR3 protein is CASSPLAGGPGDTQYF. The J gene is TRBJ2-3, the V gene TRBV7-8, with TRBD2 identical over 12 bases. The DNA ends 3 residues before the CDR3 does, and the rest of the CDR3 is filled in from the germline J gene. This CDR3 has 16 residues. The germline V gene encodes CDR1 SGHVS and CDR2 FQNEAQ. Germline trimming cut 5 bases from V and 5 bases from J; bases unmatched to any gene: 8. Combining the CDR3 with reference TRBV7-8 and TRBJ2-3 gives the whole variable domain GAGVSQSPRYKVAKRGQDVALRCDPISGHVSLFWYQQALGQGPEFLTYFQNEAQLDKSGLPSDRFFAERPEGSVSTLKIQRTQQEDSAVYLCASSPLAGGPGDTQYFGPGTRLTVL.

This clone has ten or more counts. The read gets to within 3 residues of the CDR3 end, and the germline J gene fills in the rest. This rearrangement joins TRBV2 to TRBJ1-1; D is unresolved. The CDR3 is 14 residues long. V gave up 2 bases and J gave up 1 base, with 8 bases separating them. Germline V lookup: CDR1 SNHLY, CDR2 FYNNEI. Incomplete CDR3 DNA: TGTGCCAGCAGTGAAAGGCCCAGGAACACTGAA. This encodes CASSERPRNTE. From start to end, the CDR3 is CASSERPRNTEAFF.

This clone appeared many times. The read gets to within 3 residues of the CDR3 end, and the germline J gene fills in the rest. The chain joins TRBV5-4 to TRBJ1-3; a weak D match, TRBD1 (5 bases). V gave up 4 bases and J gave up 1 base, with 12 bases separating them. This CDR3 comprises 15 residues. Germline V gene sequence: CDR1 SGHNT, CDR2 YYREEE (reference sequence). The CDR3 protein is CASSPAGGSGNTIYF. CDR3 bases read: TGTGCCAGCAGCCCCGCGGGGGGTTCTGGAAACACC.

This clone has only a few counts. From the germline J gene comes the end of the CDR3, since the read stops 3 residues before it. This chain uses TRBV7-8 with TRBJ1-4, with 9 bases fitting TRBD1. The CDR3 is 15 residues long. The germline V gene encodes CDR1 SGHVS and CDR2 FQNEAQ. This CDR3 reads CASSLAGQGNSPLFF. The CDR3 bases that were read are TGTGCCAGCAGCTTAGCGGGACAGGGTAATTCACCA.

To note about this clone: The sequence runs out 3 residues before the end of the CDR3; the remainder is reconstructed from the germline J gene. J is TRBJ2-3 and V is TRBV7-9, with TRBD2 identical over 7 bases. The V segment lost 1 base and the J segment 4 bases; nucleotides outside the gene matches: 2. CDR1 and CDR2 (germline): SEHNR, FQNEAQ (reference sequence). The CDR3 extends over 14 amino acids. CDR3: CASSLGAGADTQYF. The sequenced CDR3 bases are TGTGCCAGCAGCTTAGGGGCGGGAGCAGATACG. Variable domain in full (rest from reference TRBV7-9 and TRBJ2-3): DTGVSQNPRHKITKRGQNVTFRCDPISEHNRLYWYRQTLGQGPEFLTYFQNEAQLEKSRLLSDRFSAERPKGSFSTLEIQRTEQGDSAMYLCASSLGAGADTQYFGPGTRLTVL.

This clone was recorded at least ten times. The read finishes 3 residues shy of the CDR3 end, and the germline J gene is used to complete it. V gene TRBV2 combines with J gene TRBJ1-1; tentative D call: TRBD1 (6 bases). This CDR3 is 14 amino acids long. Germline assignment: CDR1 SNHLY and CDR2 FYNNEI. V lost 8 bases and J lost 1, with 14 bases in between. This CDR3 reads CASLRGGQNTEAFF. The sequenced CDR3 bases are TGTGCCAGCCTCCGGGGGGGACAGAACACTGAA. The whole variable domain, filled in from reference TRBV2 and TRBJ1-1, reads EPEVTQTPSHQVTQMGQEVILRCVPISNHLYFYWYRQILGQKVEFLVSFYNNEISEKSEIFDDQFSVERPDGSNFTLKIRSTKLEDSAMYFCASLRGGQNTEAFFGQGTRLTVV.

This clone showed up many times. The read ends 3 residues shy of where the CDR3 ends; the end is completed using the germline J gene. The chain uses TRBV2 and TRBJ2-7; TRBD2 matches at 9 bases. After removal of 7 bases from V and 6 bases from J, the junction contained 10 bases not matched to a gene. CDR1 and CDR2 from the germline V gene are SNHLY and FYNNEI. The length of the CDR3 is 14 residues. CDR3 bases read: TGTGCCAGCATCGGGCAGGGCGGGGGGGGCGAG. Translated: CASIGQGGGGE. The entire CDR3 reads CASIGQGGGGEQYF.

This clone was observed a handful of times. It may be a read error: a sequence one base away is much more abundant. The CDR3 is cut off 3 residues early in the read; its end comes from the germline J gene. Other DNA sequences from this sample encode an identical CDR3 as well. V gene TRBV6-1 combines with J gene TRBJ1-2, with D maybe TRBD1 (6 bases). Germline V gives CDR1 MNHNS, CDR2 SASEGT. The CDR3 covers 14 residues. The CDR3 loop is CASSEAAGGNGYTF. Incomplete CDR3 DNA: TGTGCCAGCAGTGAAGCGGCGGGGGGCAATGGA.